What follows are 32 T cell receptor beta chains derived from one specimen sequenced in a study. MiXCR, applied by TCRdb to the 5' RACE reads, yields one record per CDR3 protein. The sample has just under 65,000 distinct CDR3 sequences, less than 25% seen once. The sequencing input was memory CD4+ T cells sorted from a lymph node. The sample's subset: memory CD4+ T cells, CD4+CD45RO+CD25-. The receptors originated from a female donor with breast cancer.

CDR3 sequence: CASSEPAMNTEAFF. The CDR3 DNA is TGTGCCAGCAGTGAACCAGCCATGAACACTGAAGCTTTCTTT. The chain recombines TRBV6-1 with TRBJ1-1; D unresolved. CDR3 size: 14 residues. V lost 2 bases to trimming and J lost 0 bases, with 7 bases between them. CDR1 MNHNS and CDR2 SASEGT come from the germline V gene.

This clonotype came up a few times. A much larger clonotype is one base distant, so this may be a read error. No conserved phenylalanine or tryptophan is present at the end of the CDR3, so a read error is the likely explanation. The rearrangement links TRBV6-1 to TRBJ1-5; no clear D. This CDR3 region has 14 residues. Germline CDR1 reads MNHNS; CDR2 reads SASEGT. V shed 6 bases and J shed 0 bases, with 9 bases lying between them. The CDR3 bases are TGTGCCAGCAGGGCGGAGGTTAGCAATCAGCCCCAGCATTTG. Amino acid sequence: CASRAEVSNQPQHL.

About this clonotype itself: This sequence may be a read error, since a much larger clone differs from it by one base. This sequence joins TRBV7-2 and TRBJ1-1; D unclear. Germline assignment: CDR1 SGHTA and CDR2 FQGNSA. The length of the CDR3 is 12 residues. CDR3 in amino acids: CASSLGVNEASF. As DNA, the CDR3 is TGTGCCAGCAGCTTGGGAGTGAATGAAGCTTCCTTT.

V and J are TRBV12-3 or TRBV12-4 and TRBJ2-1, with a weak D call TRBD2 (7 bases). The CDR3 contains 13 residues. V was cut by 7 bases and J by 8 bases, with 15 bases left in between. The CDR3 spells CASNPGGRDEQFF. The CDR3 DNA is TGTGCCAGCAATCCCGGGGGGCGGGATGAGCAGTTCTTC.

With respect to this clonotype: Given a much more abundant clone one base away, this may be a read error. This chain uses TRBV5-1 with TRBJ2-3; 8 nucleotides align to TRBD2. Trimming removed 3 bases from V and 8 bases from J; junction bases left unmatched: 11. The CDR3 sequence is 15 residues long. Germline CDR1 and CDR2: SGHRS and YFSETQ. The CDR3 nucleotides are TGCGCCAGCAGCTCTCGACTAGCGACCTCAGCTACGCAGTATTTT. Its protein is CASSSRLATSATQYF. Combining the CDR3 with reference TRBV5-1 and TRBJ2-3 gives the whole variable domain KAGVTQTPRYLIKTRGQQVTLSCSPISGHRSVSWYQQTPGQGLQFLFEYFSETQRNKGNFPGRFSGRQFSNSRSEMNVSTLELGDSALYLCASSSRLATSATQYFGPGTRLTVL.

By sample fraction, this clonotype is medium-sized (0.01 to 0.1%). This sequence joins TRBV6-2 or TRBV6-3 and TRBJ2-2; 9 bases agree with TRBD1. The CDR3 covers 15 residues. Germline V gene sequence: CDR1 MNHEY, CDR2 SVGEGT. Losses at the gene ends were 2 bases for V and 3 bases for J; bases not matched to a gene: 1. CDR3 nucleotides: TGTGCCAGCAGTTACCGGGACAGGGACACCGGGGAGCTGTTTTTT. Its protein product is CASSYRDRDTGELFF.

This clonotype has a handful of counts. The rearrangement uses TRBV7-3 and TRBJ2-2, with 7 bases lining up with TRBD1. Trimming removed 5 bases from V and 2 bases from J; junction bases left unmatched: 5. Germline V gene data show CDR1 as SGHTA and CDR2 as FQGTGA. This CDR3 has 15 amino acids. The CDR3 nucleotides read TGTGCCAGCAGCCCGGGACAGCCTAACACCGGGGAGCTGTTTTTT. As protein: CASSPGQPNTGELFF.

This clonotype has just a few counts. This chain uses TRBV11-2 with TRBJ1-5; no clear D. This CDR3 is 13 amino acids long. Germline lookup yields CDR1 SGHAT and CDR2 FQNNGV. V was shortened by 1 base and J by 6 bases, with 7 bases between the two germline ends. In DNA form, the CDR3 reads TGTGCCAGCAGCTTAGTGCGTAGTCAGCCCCAGCATTTT. It specifies CASSLVRSQPQHF.

Many counts were recorded for this clonotype. The chain uses TRBV6-5 and TRBJ1-5, with D maybe TRBD1 (6 bases). Trimming took off 6 bases at V and 2 bases at J, with 11 bases between the two ends. This CDR3 spans 14 amino acids. Germline V CDR1 and CDR2: MNHEY, SVGAGI. The DNA for the CDR3 is TGTGCCAGCAGGGACCGACAGGGCAATCAGCCCCAGCATTTT. Residues: CASRDRQGNQPQHF.

The chain uses TRBV19 and TRBJ2-7, with 7 bases fitting TRBD1. Germline trimming cut 3 bases from V and 4 bases from J; bases unmatched to any gene: 9. Germline V gene sequence: CDR1 LNHDA, CDR2 SQIVND (reference sequence). The CDR3 spans 15 residues. CDR3 nucleotides: TGTGCCAGTAGTATCGGGGACAGAATTCGGTACGAGCAGTACTTC. Translated, it gives CASSIGDRIRYEQYF. Full variable domain (outside the CDR3, taken from reference TRBV19 and TRBJ2-7): DGGITQSPKYLFRKEGQNVTLSCEQNLNHDAMYWYRQDPGQGLRLIYYSQIVNDFQKGDIAEGYSVSREKKESFPLTVTSAQKNPTAFYLCASSIGDRIRYEQYFGPGTRLTVT.

Turning to this clonotype: A much more abundant neighbour one base away suggests this may be a read error. The CDR3 DNA reads TGTGCCAGCAGCTTTGTTGTGGGGGCCGCCTACGAGCAGTACTTC. As protein: CASSFVVGAAYEQYF. This chain joins TRBV7-2 and TRBJ2-7, with D possibly being TRBD1 (6 bases). The CDR3 covers 15 residues. Per germline, CDR1 SGHTA and CDR2 FQGNSA. The V and J ends lost 3 bases and 2 bases respectively, with 14 bases between them.

In this sample, this clonotype turned up many times. The rearrangement links TRBV6-5 to TRBJ2-5, with 11 positions matching TRBD2. Germline V CDR1 and CDR2: MNHEY, SVGAGI. This CDR3 contains 16 residues. With V trimmed by 6 bases and J by 3 bases, 9 bases remained unmatched. CDR3 DNA sequence: TGTGCCAGCAGCTCTACTAGCGGGAGTATTAAAGAGACCCAGTACTTC. Its protein is CASSSTSGSIKETQYF.

J is TRBJ2-1 and V is TRBV24-1, with 8 positions matching TRBD2. Germline lookup yields CDR1 KGHDR and CDR2 SFDVKD. This CDR3 is built from 14 residues. The V and J ends lost 7 bases and 8 bases, in that order; junction bases with no gene match: 9. The CDR3 nucleotides read TGTGCCACCAGGCAAAGCGGGAGTGGGGATGAGCAGTTCTTC. Translated: CATRQSGSGDEQFF.

This clonotype turned up a few times. The rearrangement joins TRBV5-1 to TRBJ1-2; no clear D. Germline V CDR1 and CDR2: SGHRS, YFSETQ. The V end was cut by 0 bases, the J end by 4 bases, with 10 bases between. The CDR3 totals 14 residues. The CDR3 nucleotides are TGCGCCAGCAGCTTGGGAATCGCAGTCTATGGCTACACCTTC. It specifies CASSLGIAVYGYTF.

This clonotype was observed a few times. The V gene is TRBV28, the J gene TRBJ2-3; 7 nucleotides agree with TRBD2. Germline V CDR1 and CDR2: MDHEN, SYDVKM. V lost 6 bases to trimming and J lost 10 bases; unmatched junction nucleotides: 16. The CDR3 sequence is 15 residues long. The DNA of the CDR3 is TGTGCCAGCAGCGCTCCTAGCGGAGCCAAGACCGCGCAGTATTTT. Protein: CASSAPSGAKTAQYF.

As concerns this clonotype: A much larger clone differs from this one at a single base, so this may be a read error. The rearrangement links TRBV9 to TRBJ2-2; D tentatively reads TRBD1 or TRBD2 (5 bases each). This CDR3 comprises 14 residues. The germline gives CDR1 SGDLS, CDR2 YYNGEE. The CDR3 DNA is TGTGCCAGCAGCGCACAATTTGGGACCGGGGAGCTGCTTTTT. Protein: CASSAQFGTGELLF.

V usage is TRBV7-9 and J usage is TRBJ2-1; 11 nucleotides align to TRBD2. The CDR3 contains 15 residues. Per the germline V gene, CDR1 is SEHNR and CDR2 is FQNEAQ (reference sequence). V was clipped by 5 bases and J by 6 bases; unmatched bases: 6. The CDR3 region is CASSVTSGSGNEQFF. CDR3 coding DNA: TGTGCCAGCAGCGTAACTAGCGGGAGTGGCAATGAGCAGTTCTTC.

This clonotype was seen only a few times. Germline is not matched at one junction end, which may reflect a read error. This rearrangement joins TRBV12-3 or TRBV12-4 to TRBJ2-7; D remains ambiguous. This CDR3 has 12 amino acids. The chain's CDR3 is CAGSYGPGEQYF. CDR3 DNA sequence: TGTGCCGGCAGTTACGGACCAGGCGAGCAGTACTTC.

This chain uses TRBV3-1 with TRBJ2-3; 7 positions agree with TRBD1. With V trimmed by 4 bases and J by 3 bases, 10 bases remained unmatched. CDR3 length: 16 amino acids. In germline, CDR1 is LGHDT, CDR2 YNNKEL (reference sequence). DNA of the CDR3: TGTGCCAGCAGCCCGAGGAAGGGGGCCCGAACAGATACGCAGTATTTT. Its protein product is CASSPRKGARTDTQYF.

This sequence joins TRBV7-2 and TRBJ2-3; D gene unclear. The CDR3 has 13 residues. V shed 5 bases and J shed 3 bases, with 9 bases lying between them. Germline values: CDR1 SGHTA, CDR2 FQGNSA. DNA for the CDR3: TGTGCCAGCAGCGCCAACCCAACAGATACGCAGTATTTT. Its translation is CASSANPTDTQYF.

The chain employs TRBV20-1 and TRBJ1-5; the match to TRBD1 covers 10 bases. V lost 6 bases, J lost 7 bases, and 12 bases stayed unmatched. The CDR3 runs 15 residues. In germline, CDR1 is DFQATT, CDR2 SNEGSKA (reference sequence). CDR3 amino acids: CSAAVRDRGYQPQHF. CDR3 bases: TGCAGTGCAGCGGTCCGGGACAGGGGATACCAGCCCCAGCATTTT.

This clonotype appeared a few times. V usage is TRBV27 and J usage is TRBJ1-3; weak D call: TRBD1 (5 bases). Trimming left V 5 bases short and J 2 bases short, with 13 bases between. CDR3 length: 15 residues. CDR1 and CDR2 from the germline V gene are MNHEY and SMNVEV (reference sequence). The CDR3 DNA reads TGTGCCAGCAGTCTGACAGAAATGCCTGGAAACACCATATATTTT. Protein: CASSLTEMPGNTIYF.

This clonotype occurred many times. The chain has TRBV20-1 and TRBJ2-7; 14 bases fit TRBD2. The CDR3 spans 17 residues. The V and J ends lost 3 bases and 3 bases, in that order; junction bases with no gene match: 10. Germline V CDR1 and CDR2: DFQATT, SNEGSKA (reference sequence). CDR3 amino acids: CSARGLAGVRVRYEQYF. CDR3 sequence (DNA): TGCAGTGCTAGGGGACTAGCGGGAGTCAGGGTTCGCTACGAGCAGTACTTC.

As to this clonotype: A junction boundary mismatches the germline segment, possibly from a read error. The chain links TRBV5-1 to TRBJ1-1, with no clear D. This CDR3 region has 13 residues. Germline values: CDR1 SGHRS, CDR2 YFSETQ. Written as DNA, the CDR3 is TGCGCCAGCAGTTATCAGCTGAACACTGAAGCTTCCTTT. Amino acids: CASSYQLNTEASF.

This chain uses TRBV6-1 with TRBJ1-3, with D hard to call. This CDR3 contains 14 residues. Germline V gives CDR1 MNHNS, CDR2 SASEGT. The V and J ends lost 4 bases and 0 bases respectively, with 7 bases between them. The CDR3 is CASSVMYSGNTIYF. CDR3 in DNA: TGTGCCAGCAGTGTGATGTACTCTGGAAACACCATATATTTT.

The chain carries TRBV7-3 and TRBJ2-5; 7 nucleotides align to TRBD2. CDR3 length: 16 amino acids. Germline-derived CDR1 and CDR2 are SGHTA and FQGTGA. J was trimmed by 3 bases and V by 4 bases; bases with no gene match: 11. CDR3: CASSSLVGLVKETQYF. CDR3 bases: TGTGCCAGCAGCTCGCTTGTAGGACTAGTAAAAGAGACCCAGTACTTC.

In the case of this clonotype: A much larger clone differs from this one at a single base, so this may be a read error. The genes are TRBV5-1 and TRBJ2-1, with D possibly TRBD2 on 6 matching bases. CDR1 and CDR2 (germline): SGHRS, YFSETQ. The CDR3 spans 12 residues. As DNA, the CDR3 is TGCACCAGCAGGCGGGAAGCTGGTGAGCAGTTCTTC. It yields the protein CTSRREAGEQFF.

The V and J genes are TRBV6-6 and TRBJ1-1; D call uncertain. Trimming left V 8 bases short and J 1 base short, with 11 bases between. The CDR3 spans 13 residues. The germline CDR1 and CDR2 sequences are MNHNY and SVGAGI (reference sequence). DNA of the CDR3: TGTGCCAGCCGGCGCAAACCGAACACTGAAGCTTTCTTT. Residues: CASRRKPNTEAFF.

The chain recombines TRBV5-1 with TRBJ2-3, with D possibly matching TRBD1 (6 bases). The CDR3 is 16 amino acids. V was shortened by 2 bases and J by 0 bases, with 13 bases between the two germline ends. Germline lookup yields CDR1 SGHRS and CDR2 YFSETQ. The CDR3 is CASSFSSRGSTDTQYF. The CDR3 DNA reads as TGCGCCAGCAGCTTCTCATCGAGGGGGAGCACAGATACGCAGTATTTT.

The DNA for the CDR3 is TGCGCCAGCAGCCTTCGGGATACCACCTATGGCTACACCTTC. Translated: CASSLRDTTYGYTF. The chain carries TRBV5-1 and TRBJ1-2; D gene unclear. The germline gives CDR1 SGHRS, CDR2 YFSETQ. V gave up 4 bases and J gave up 4 bases, with 14 bases separating them. This CDR3 contains 14 residues. The full variable domain, rest sourced from reference TRBV5-1 and TRBJ1-2, is KAGVTQTPRYLIKTRGQQVTLSCSPISGHRSVSWYQQTPGQGLQFLFEYFSETQRNKGNFPGRFSGRQFSNSRSEMNVSTLELGDSALYLCASSLRDTTYGYTFGSGTRLTVV.

The gene calls are TRBV29-1 and TRBJ2-5; the D is unclear. Germline V gene lookup returns CDR1 SQVTM and CDR2 ANQGSEA. Trimming shortened V by 2 bases and J by 5 bases, and 6 bases separated the two germline ends. There are 11 residues in the CDR3. CDR3 sequence reads: CSVERQETQYF. The CDR3 DNA is TGCAGCGTTGAAAGGCAGGAGACCCAGTACTTC.

This sequence joins TRBV7-2 and TRBJ2-1; 10 nucleotides line up with TRBD2. CDR3 length equals 15 residues. Germline-derived CDR1 and CDR2 are SGHTA and FQGNSA. J lost 6 bases, V lost 6 bases, and 8 bases had no gene match. The CDR3 nucleotides are TGTGCCAGCAGACGTCTAGCGGGAGTTGCCAATGAGCAGTTCTTC. Translating gives CASRRLAGVANEQFF.